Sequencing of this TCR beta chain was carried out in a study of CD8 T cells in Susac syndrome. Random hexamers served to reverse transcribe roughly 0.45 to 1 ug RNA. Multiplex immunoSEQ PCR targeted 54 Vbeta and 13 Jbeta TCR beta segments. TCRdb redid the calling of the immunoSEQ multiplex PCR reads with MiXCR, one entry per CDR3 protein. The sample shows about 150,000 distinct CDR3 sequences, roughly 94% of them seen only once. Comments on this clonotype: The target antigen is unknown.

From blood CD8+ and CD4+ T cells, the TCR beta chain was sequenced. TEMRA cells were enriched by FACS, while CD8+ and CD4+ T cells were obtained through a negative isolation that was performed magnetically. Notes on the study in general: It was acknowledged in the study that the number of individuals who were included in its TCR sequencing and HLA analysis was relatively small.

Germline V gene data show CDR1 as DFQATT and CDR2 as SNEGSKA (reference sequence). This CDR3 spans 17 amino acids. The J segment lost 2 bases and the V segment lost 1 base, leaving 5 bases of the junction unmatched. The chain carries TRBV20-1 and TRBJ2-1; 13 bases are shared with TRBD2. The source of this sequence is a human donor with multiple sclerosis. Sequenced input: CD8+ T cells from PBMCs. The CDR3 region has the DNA TGCAGTGCTAGAGCTACCGGACTAGCGGGGGCCTACAATGAGCAGTTCTTC. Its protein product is CSARATGLAGAYNEQFF.